This passage covers 18 T cell receptor beta chains from one sample sequenced in a study of cytomegalovirus exposure and HLA in healthy donors (dated by TCRdb to about 2017). The library was obtained by the immunoSEQ multiplex PCR assay. A mixture of 60 forward primers for TCR Vbeta segments and 13 reverse primers for TCR Jbeta segments was used in the multiplex PCR. TCRdb provides this immuneACCESS table in a form limited to in-frame rearrangements. Some clones are lacking; in checked studies, under half of them reflect an unresolved V gene, and why the rest are absent is not known. The sample includes some 170,000 clones, with 60% to 80% observed a single time. Clones ranked in the top ten supply 5% to 8% of the sample. The specimen sequenced was PBMCs. These receptors came from a man between 40 and 49 years old in good health and CMV-seropositive.

This chain uses TRBV2 with TRBJ2-5, with 7 bases fitting TRBD1. CDR3 length equals 14 residues. Germline lookup yields CDR1 SNHLY and CDR2 FYNNEI. Trimming cost V 1 base and J 3 bases; bases outside gene matches: 2. This chain's CDR3 is CASSEVGQEETQYF. In DNA, the CDR3 is TGTGCCAGCAGTGAAGTTGGACAGGAAGAGACCCAGTACTTC.

The V and J genes are TRBV9 and TRBJ2-1; 7 bases agree with TRBD1. The CDR3 covers 12 residues. Germline assignment: CDR1 SGDLS and CDR2 YYNGEE. The junction had 4 bases not matched to a gene; V was cut back by 5 bases and J by 8 bases. The DNA of the CDR3 is TGTGCCAGCAGTTTTCAGGGGGATGAGCAGTTCTTC. Translated: CASSFQGDEQFF.

The V call is TRBV4-1, the J call TRBJ1-5, with 11 nucleotides matching TRBD1. The germline V gene has CDR1 MGHRA and CDR2 YSYEKL. V trimming: 0 bases; J trimming: 4 bases; junction bases outside the gene matches: 2. This CDR3 has 16 residues. CDR3 region: CASSQDRDRGNQPQHF. In DNA, the CDR3 is TGCGCCAGCAGCCAAGATCGGGACAGGGGGAATCAGCCCCAGCATTTT.

The chain has TRBV28 and TRBJ1-1; D gene ambiguous. CDR1 is MDHEN, CDR2 SYDVKM, per germline. The V and J ends lost 7 bases and 4 bases respectively, with 16 bases between them. CDR3 length: 14 amino acids. CDR3 residues: CASTPGGVGTEAFF. CDR3 DNA: TGTGCCAGCACCCCTGGAGGCGTTGGCACTGAAGCTTTCTTT.

The V gene is TRBV5-1, the J gene TRBJ2-7; 11 bases are shared with TRBD2. Germline V CDR1 and CDR2: SGHRS, YFSETQ. V was pared by 4 bases and J by 0 bases, with 6 bases of the junction left unmatched. The CDR3 consists of 16 residues. The CDR3 DNA follows: TGCGCCAGCAGCGGGGGGACTAGCGGAGTCTCCTACGAGCAGTACTTC. Translation gives CASSGGTSGVSYEQYF.

V usage is TRBV30 and J usage is TRBJ2-3, with a weak D call TRBD1 (5 bases). Per germline, CDR1 GTSNPN and CDR2 SVGIG (reference sequence). There are 18 residues in the CDR3. V was cut by 2 bases and J by 2 bases, with 23 bases left in between. The CDR3 DNA reads as TGTGCCTGGAGTCCCATAGGACACGAACGACCTTTCACAGATACGCAGTATTTT. This translates into CAWSPIGHERPFTDTQYF.

This chain links TRBV18 with TRBJ2-7; 10 nucleotides match TRBD1. The length of the CDR3 is 15 residues. Germline V CDR1 and CDR2: KGHSH, LQKENI. The V gene end was trimmed by 1 base and the J gene end by 4 bases; junction bases not matched to a gene: 4. The CDR3 sequence is CASSPQGTGAYEQYF. CDR3 bases: TGTGCCAGCTCACCACAGGGGACAGGGGCTTACGAGCAGTACTTC.

The chain employs TRBV30 and TRBJ1-1, with TRBD1 matching over 11 bases. V lost 4 bases to trimming and J lost 4 bases; unmatched junction nucleotides: 14. The length of the CDR3 is 17 residues. CDR1 is GTSNPN and CDR2 is SVGIG in the germline V gene (reference sequence). For the CDR3, the DNA is TGTGCCTGGACTCCCCAGGGGACAGGGGGTCGGGGCACTGAAGCTTTCTTT. This encodes CAWTPQGTGGRGTEAFF.

The V and J genes are TRBV7-6 and TRBJ2-7; D ambiguous. V dropped 2 bases and J dropped 0 bases, with 23 bases sitting between them. The CDR3 length is 19 residues. From germline, CDR1 is SGHVS and CDR2 FNYEAQ. The CDR3 protein is CASSLTEPTSILISYEQYF. DNA of the CDR3: TGTGCCAGCAGCTTAACAGAGCCGACCTCAATTTTAATCTCCTACGAGCAGTACTTC.

The rearrangement links TRBV5-6 to TRBJ1-2, with D uncertain. V was shortened by 0 bases and J by 0 bases, with 12 bases between the two germline ends. This CDR3 contains 16 residues. Germline loops: CDR1 SGHDT, CDR2 YYEEEE. DNA of the CDR3: TGTGCCAGCAGCTTGGGTCGCGGGGAGACTAACTATGGCTACACCTTC. This codes for CASSLGRGETNYGYTF.

About this clone: Other DNA sequences of this sample code for an identical CDR3. This chain joins TRBV18 and TRBJ1-1; a weak D match, TRBD1 (5 bases). Trimming stripped 6 bases from V and 1 base from J, with 9 bases between. From germline, CDR1 is KGHSH and CDR2 LQKENI. The CDR3 is 13 residues long. DNA of the CDR3: TGTGCCAGCTCCCAGGGTCAGAACACTGAAGCTTTCTTT. Translating gives CASSQGQNTEAFF.

This clone has a single count. The chain combines TRBV28 with TRBJ1-1; 7 bases agree with TRBD1. The length of the CDR3 is 14 residues. Germline CDR1 is MDHEN and CDR2 is SYDVKM. V lost 8 bases and J lost 4; bases outside the gene matches: 10. In DNA form, the CDR3 reads TGTGCCAGCGGATTACAGGGGTTAGGCACTGAAGCTTTCTTT. Protein sequence: CASGLQGLGTEAFF.

As DNA, the CDR3 is TGTGCCAGCAGCTCCAGTCGACAGGGCCTCGATCACACCTTC. Encoded protein: CASSSSRQGLDHTF. J is TRBJ1-2 and V is TRBV7-3; 7 positions match TRBD1. The V gene's germline CDR1 is SGHTA and CDR2 FQGTGA. The CDR3 has 14 amino acids. The V segment lost 4 bases and the J segment 12 bases; nucleotides outside the gene matches: 14.

This clone was counted a few times. The chain links TRBV7-9 to TRBJ2-1; TRBD1 matches at 10 bases. Losses at the gene ends were 5 bases for V and 5 bases for J; bases not matched to a gene: 6. The CDR3 is made up of 15 amino acids. CDR1 is SEHNR, CDR2 FQNEAQ, per germline (reference sequence). CDR3 amino acids: CASSRSGTGDNEQFF. The CDR3 DNA reads as TGTGCCAGCAGCCGTTCCGGGACAGGGGACAATGAGCAGTTCTTC.

The CDR3 sequence is CASSLVGGRTGELFF. CDR3 coding DNA: TGTGCCAGCAGCTTAGTAGGGGGTCGAACCGGGGAGCTGTTTTTT. The chain links TRBV11-2 to TRBJ2-2; TRBD1 might be the D (6 bases). Germline assignment: CDR1 SGHAT and CDR2 FQNNGV. CDR3 length equals 15 residues. Trimming cost V 1 base and J 5 bases, with 11 bases left between them.

The V and J genes are TRBV10-3 and TRBJ2-1, with 7 positions matching TRBD2. The CDR3 is made up of 15 amino acids. J was trimmed by 7 bases and V by 6 bases; bases with no gene match: 12. Germline loops: CDR1 ENHRY, CDR2 SYGVKD. In nucleotides, the CDR3 is TGTGCCATCAGCCAAGGGCTAGCGGATCGGAATGAGCAGTTCTTC. This encodes CAISQGLADRNEQFF.

The J gene is TRBJ2-7, the V gene TRBV6-5, with 7 bases aligning to TRBD1. V trimming: 5 bases; J trimming: 0 bases; junction bases outside the gene matches: 7. CDR1 is MNHEY and CDR2 is SVGAGI in the germline V gene. The CDR3 consists of 15 residues. CDR3 bases: TGTGCCAGCAGTACAGGGACAGATTCCTCCTACGAGCAGTACTTC. Translating gives CASSTGTDSSYEQYF.

The chain uses TRBV28 and TRBJ1-4, with D maybe TRBD1 (5 bases). The V gene's germline CDR1 is MDHEN and CDR2 SYDVKM. The CDR3 has 16 amino acids. V lost 5 bases to trimming and J lost 4 bases, with 17 bases between them. The CDR3 spells CASSHQATANNEKLFF. Here the CDR3 DNA reads TGTGCCAGCAGTCACCAGGCGACAGCGAATAATGAAAAACTGTTTTTT.